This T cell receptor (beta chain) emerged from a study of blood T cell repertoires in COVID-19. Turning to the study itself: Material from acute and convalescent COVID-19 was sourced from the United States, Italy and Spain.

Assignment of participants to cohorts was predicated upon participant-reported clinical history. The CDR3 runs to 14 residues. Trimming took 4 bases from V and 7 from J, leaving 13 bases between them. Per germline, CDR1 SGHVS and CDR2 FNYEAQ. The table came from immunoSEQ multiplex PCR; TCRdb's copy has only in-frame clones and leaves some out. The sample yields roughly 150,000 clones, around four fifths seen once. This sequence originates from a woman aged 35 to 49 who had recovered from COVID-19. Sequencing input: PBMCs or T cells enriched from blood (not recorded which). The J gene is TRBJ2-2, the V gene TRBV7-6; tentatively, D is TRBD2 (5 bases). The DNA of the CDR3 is TGTGCCAGCAGCTCGAGTATCGAGGGCGGGGAGCTGTTTTTT. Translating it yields CASSSSIEGGELFF. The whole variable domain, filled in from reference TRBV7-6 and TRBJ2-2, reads GAGVSQSPRYKVTKRGQDVALRCDPISGHVSLYWYRQALGQGPEFLTYFNYEAQQDKSGLPNDRFSAERPEGSISTLTIQRTEQRDSAMYRCASSSSIEGGELFFGEGSRLTVL.